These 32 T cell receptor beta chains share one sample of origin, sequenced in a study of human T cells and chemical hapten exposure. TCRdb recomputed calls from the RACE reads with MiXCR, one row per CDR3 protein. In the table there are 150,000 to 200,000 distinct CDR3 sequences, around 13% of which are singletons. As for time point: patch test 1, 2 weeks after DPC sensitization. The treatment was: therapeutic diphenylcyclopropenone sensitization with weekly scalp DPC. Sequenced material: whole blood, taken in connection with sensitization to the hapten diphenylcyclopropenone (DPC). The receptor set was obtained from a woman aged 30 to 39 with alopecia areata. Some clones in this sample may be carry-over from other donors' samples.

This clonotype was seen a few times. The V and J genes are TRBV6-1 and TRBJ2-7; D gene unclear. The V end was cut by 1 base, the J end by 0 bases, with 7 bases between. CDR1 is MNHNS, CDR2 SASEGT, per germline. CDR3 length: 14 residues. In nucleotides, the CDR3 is TGTGCCAGCAGTGAAGTGTCTCGCTCCTACGAGCAGTACTTC. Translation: CASSEVSRSYEQYF.

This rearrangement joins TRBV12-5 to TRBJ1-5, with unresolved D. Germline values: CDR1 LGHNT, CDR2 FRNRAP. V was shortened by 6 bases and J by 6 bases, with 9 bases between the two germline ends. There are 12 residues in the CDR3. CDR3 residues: CASGPKIQPQHF. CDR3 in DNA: TGTGCTAGTGGACCGAAAATTCAGCCCCAGCATTTT.

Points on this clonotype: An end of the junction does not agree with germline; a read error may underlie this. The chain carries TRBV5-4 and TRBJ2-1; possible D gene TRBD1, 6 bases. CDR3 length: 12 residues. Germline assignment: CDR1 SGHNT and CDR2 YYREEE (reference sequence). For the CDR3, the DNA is TGTGCCAGCAGAATCCCTGGGGGCGACTTAATCTTC. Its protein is CASRIPGGDLIF. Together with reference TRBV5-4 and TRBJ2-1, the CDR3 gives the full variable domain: ETGVTQSPTHLIKTRGQQVTLRCSSQSGHNTVSWYQQALGQGPQFIFQYYREEENGRGNFPPRFSGLQFPNYSSELNVNALELDDSALYLCASRIPGGDLIFGPGTRLTVL.

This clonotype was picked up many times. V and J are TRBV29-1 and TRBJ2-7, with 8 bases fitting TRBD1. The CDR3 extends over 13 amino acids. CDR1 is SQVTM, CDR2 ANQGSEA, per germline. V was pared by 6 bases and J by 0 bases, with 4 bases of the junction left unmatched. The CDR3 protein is CSVPGQASYEQYF. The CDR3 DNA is TGCAGCGTGCCGGGACAGGCCTCCTACGAGCAGTACTTC.

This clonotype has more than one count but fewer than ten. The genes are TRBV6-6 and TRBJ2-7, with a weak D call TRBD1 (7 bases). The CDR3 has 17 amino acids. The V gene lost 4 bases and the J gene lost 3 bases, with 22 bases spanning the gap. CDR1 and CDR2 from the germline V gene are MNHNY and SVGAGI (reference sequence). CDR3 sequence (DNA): TGTGCCAGCAGTTGGTTTGAGGTTGGCAGGGGGGACTACGAGCAGTACTTC. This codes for CASSWFEVGRGDYEQYF.

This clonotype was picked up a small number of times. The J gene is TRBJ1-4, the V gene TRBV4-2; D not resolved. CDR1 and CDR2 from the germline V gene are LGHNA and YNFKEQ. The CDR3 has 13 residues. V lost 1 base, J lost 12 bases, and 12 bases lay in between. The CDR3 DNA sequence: TGTGCCAGCAGCCAAGCTGGAGGTCAAGAACTGTTTTTT. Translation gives CASSQAGGQELFF.

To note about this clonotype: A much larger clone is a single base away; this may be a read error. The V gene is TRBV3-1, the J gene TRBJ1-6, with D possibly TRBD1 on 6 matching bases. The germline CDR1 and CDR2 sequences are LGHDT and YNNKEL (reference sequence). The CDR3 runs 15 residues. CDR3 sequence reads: CASSQETGSNSPPHF. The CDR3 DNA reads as TGTGCCAGCAGCCAAGAGACAGGTTCGAATTCACCCCCCCACTTT.

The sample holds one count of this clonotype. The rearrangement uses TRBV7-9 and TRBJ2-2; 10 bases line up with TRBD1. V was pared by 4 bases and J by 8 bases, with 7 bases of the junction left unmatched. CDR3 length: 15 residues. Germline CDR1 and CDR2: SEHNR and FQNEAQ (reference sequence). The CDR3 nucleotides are TGTGCCAGCAGCTCAGCGACAGGGGGCCGTGGGGAGCTGTTTTTT. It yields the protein CASSSATGGRGELFF.

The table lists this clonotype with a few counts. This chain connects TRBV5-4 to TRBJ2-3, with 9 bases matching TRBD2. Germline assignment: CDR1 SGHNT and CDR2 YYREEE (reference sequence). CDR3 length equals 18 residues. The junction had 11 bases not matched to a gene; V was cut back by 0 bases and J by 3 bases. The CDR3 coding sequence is TGTGCCAGCAGCTTGGGGTTGATTAGCGGGGGAGTTACAGATACGCAGTATTTT. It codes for CASSLGLISGGVTDTQYF.

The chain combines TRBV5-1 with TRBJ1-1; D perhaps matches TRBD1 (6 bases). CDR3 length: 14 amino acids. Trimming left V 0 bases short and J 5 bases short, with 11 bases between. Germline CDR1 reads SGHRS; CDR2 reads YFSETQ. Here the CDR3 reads CASSLEGGRTEAFF. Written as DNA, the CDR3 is TGCGCCAGCAGCTTGGAAGGGGGGCGGACTGAAGCTTTCTTT.

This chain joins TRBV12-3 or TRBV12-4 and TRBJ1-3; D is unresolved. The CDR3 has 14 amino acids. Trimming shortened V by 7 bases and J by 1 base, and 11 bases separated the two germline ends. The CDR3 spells CASTLGGSGNTIYF. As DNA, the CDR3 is TGTGCCAGCACCCTGGGAGGGTCTGGAAACACCATATATTTT.

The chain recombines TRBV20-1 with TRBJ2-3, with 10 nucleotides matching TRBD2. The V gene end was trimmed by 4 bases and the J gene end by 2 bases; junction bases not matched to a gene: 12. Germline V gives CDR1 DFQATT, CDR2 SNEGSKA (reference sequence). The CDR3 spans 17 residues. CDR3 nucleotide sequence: TGCAGTGCTACAAATCCCAATAGCGGGGGGTACACAGATACGCAGTATTTT. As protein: CSATNPNSGGYTDTQYF.

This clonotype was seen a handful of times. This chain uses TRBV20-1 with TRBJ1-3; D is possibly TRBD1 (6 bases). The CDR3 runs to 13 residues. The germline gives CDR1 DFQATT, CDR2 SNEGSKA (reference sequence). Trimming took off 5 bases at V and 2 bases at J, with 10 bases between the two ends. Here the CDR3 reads CSAVGGTGNTIYF. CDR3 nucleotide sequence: TGCAGTGCTGTGGGGGGCACTGGAAACACCATATATTTT.

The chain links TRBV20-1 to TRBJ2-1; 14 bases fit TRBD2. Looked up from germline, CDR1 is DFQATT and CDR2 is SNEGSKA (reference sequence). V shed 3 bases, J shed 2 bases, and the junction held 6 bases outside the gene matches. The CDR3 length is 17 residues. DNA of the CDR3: TGCAGTGCTAGGGGACTAGCGGGGGCGAAGACCTACAATGAGCAGTTCTTC. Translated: CSARGLAGAKTYNEQFF.

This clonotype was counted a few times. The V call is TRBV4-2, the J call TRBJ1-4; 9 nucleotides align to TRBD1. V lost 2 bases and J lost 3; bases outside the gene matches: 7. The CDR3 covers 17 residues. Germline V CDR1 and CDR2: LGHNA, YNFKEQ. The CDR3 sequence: CASSQPPGQGSNEKLFF. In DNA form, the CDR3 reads TGTGCCAGCAGCCAACCGCCGGGACAGGGTTCTAATGAAAAACTGTTTTTT.

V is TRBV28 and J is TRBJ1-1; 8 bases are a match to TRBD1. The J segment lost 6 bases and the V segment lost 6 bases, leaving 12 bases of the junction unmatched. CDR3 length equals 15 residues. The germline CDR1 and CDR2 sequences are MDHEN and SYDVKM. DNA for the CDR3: TGTGCCAGCAGCCCACTCGGACAGGGTTACTCTGAAGCTTTCTTT. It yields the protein CASSPLGQGYSEAFF.

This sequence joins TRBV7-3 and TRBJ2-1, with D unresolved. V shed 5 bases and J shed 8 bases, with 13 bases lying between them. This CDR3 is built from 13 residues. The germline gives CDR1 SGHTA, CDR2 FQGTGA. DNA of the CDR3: TGTGCCAGCAGCCACCTCCCTAGTGATGAGCAGTTCTTC. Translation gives CASSHLPSDEQFF.

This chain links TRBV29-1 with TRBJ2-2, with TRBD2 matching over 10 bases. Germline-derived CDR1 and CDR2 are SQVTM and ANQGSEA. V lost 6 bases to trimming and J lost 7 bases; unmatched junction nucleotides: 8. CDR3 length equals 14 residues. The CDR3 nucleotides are TGCAGCGTCGAAAGCGGGAGGGCCGGCGGGGAGCTGTTTTTT. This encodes CSVESGRAGGELFF.

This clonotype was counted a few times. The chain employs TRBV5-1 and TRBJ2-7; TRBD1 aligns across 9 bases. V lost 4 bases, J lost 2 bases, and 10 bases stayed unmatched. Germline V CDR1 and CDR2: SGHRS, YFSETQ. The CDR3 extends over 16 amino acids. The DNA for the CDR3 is TGCGCCAGCAGCAAAGCCGGGACAGGGATTCCCTACGAGCAGTACTTC. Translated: CASSKAGTGIPYEQYF.

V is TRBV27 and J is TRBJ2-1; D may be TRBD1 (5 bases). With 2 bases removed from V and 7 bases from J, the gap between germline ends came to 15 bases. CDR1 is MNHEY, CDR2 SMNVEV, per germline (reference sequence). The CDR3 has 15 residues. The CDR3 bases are TGTGCCAGCAGTTTAAGGGGTTCCCCTCGGAATGAGCAGTTCTTC. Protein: CASSLRGSPRNEQFF.

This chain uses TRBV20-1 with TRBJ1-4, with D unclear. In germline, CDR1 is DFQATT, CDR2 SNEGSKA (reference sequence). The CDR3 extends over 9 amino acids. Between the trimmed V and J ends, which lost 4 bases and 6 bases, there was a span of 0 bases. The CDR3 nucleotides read TGCAGTGCTAATGAAAAACTGTTTTTT. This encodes CSANEKLFF.

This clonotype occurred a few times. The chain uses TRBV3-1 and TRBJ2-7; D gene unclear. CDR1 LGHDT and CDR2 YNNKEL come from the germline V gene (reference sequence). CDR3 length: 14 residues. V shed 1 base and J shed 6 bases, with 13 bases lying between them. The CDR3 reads CASSQVTDFGEQYF. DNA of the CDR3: TGTGCCAGCAGCCAAGTAACGGATTTCGGCGAGCAGTACTTC.

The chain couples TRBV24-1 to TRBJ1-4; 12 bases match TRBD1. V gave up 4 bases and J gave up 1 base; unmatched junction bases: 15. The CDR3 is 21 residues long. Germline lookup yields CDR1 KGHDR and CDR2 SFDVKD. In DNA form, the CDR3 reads TGTGCCACCAGTGACTACTACCCCGGGACAGGGGGCAGGGGAACTAATGAAAAACTGTTTTTT. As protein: CATSDYYPGTGGRGTNEKLFF.

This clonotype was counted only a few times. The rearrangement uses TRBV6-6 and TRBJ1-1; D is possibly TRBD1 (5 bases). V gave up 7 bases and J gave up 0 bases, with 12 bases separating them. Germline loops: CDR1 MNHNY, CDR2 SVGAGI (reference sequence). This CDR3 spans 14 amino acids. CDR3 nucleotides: TGTGCCAGCAAGACAGCAAACATGAACACTGAAGCTTTCTTT. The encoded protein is CASKTANMNTEAFF.

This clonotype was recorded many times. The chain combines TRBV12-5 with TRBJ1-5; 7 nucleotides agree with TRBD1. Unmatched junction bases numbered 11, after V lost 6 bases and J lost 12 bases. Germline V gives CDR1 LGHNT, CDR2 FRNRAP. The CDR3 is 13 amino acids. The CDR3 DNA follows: TGTGCTAGTGGGGCGACAGGGATCGAGTACCAGCATTTT. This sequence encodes CASGATGIEYQHF. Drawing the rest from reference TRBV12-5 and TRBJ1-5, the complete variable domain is DARVTQTPRHKVTEMGQEVTMRCQPILGHNTVFWYRQTMMQGLELLAYFRNRAPLDDSGMPKDRFSAEMPDATLATLKIQPSEPRDSAVYFCASGATGIEYQHFGDGTRLSIL.

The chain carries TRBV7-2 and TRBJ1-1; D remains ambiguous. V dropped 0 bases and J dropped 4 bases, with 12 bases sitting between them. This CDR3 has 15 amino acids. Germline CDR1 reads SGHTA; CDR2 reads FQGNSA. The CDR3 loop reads CASSLAQGWFTEAFF. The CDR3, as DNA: TGTGCCAGCAGCTTAGCTCAAGGATGGTTCACTGAAGCTTTCTTT.

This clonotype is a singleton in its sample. CDR3 nucleotides: TGTGCCAGCAGTTTCGGGGCGGTTAATTCACCCCTCCACTTT. Translated: CASSFGAVNSPLHF. This sequence joins TRBV28 and TRBJ1-6, with D perhaps matching TRBD1 (5 bases). Germline V lookup: CDR1 MDHEN, CDR2 SYDVKM. Deletions cut 3 bases from V and 6 bases from J, with 9 bases between. The CDR3 length is 14 residues.

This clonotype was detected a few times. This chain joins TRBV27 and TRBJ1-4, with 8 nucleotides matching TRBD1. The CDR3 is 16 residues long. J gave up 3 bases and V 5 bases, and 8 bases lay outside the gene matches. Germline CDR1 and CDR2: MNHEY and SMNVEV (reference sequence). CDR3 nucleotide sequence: TGTGCCAGCAGTCGACGACAGGGGCCCGCTAATGAAAAACTGTTTTTT. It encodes CASSRRQGPANEKLFF.

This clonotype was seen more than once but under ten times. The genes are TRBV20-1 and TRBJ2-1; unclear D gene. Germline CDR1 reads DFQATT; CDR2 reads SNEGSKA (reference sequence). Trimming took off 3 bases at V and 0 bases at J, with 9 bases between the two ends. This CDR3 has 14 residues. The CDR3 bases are TGCAGTGCTAGCTTGGGTAGCTCCTACAATGAGCAGTTCTTC. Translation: CSASLGSSYNEQFF.

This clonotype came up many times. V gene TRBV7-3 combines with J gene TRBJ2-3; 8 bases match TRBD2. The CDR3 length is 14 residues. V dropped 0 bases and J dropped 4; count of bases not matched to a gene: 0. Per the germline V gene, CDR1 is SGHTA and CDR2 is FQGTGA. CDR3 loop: CASSLTGGADTQYF. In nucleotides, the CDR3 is TGTGCCAGCAGCTTAACCGGGGGGGCAGATACGCAGTATTTT.

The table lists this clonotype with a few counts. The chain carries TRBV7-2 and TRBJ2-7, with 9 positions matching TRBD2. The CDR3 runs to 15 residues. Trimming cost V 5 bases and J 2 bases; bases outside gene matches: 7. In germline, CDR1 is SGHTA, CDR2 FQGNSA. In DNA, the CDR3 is TGTGCCAGCAGCCCCCGGACTAGCGTCACCTACGAGCAGTACTTC. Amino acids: CASSPRTSVTYEQYF. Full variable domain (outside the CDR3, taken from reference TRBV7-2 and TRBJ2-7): GAGVSQSPSNKVTEKGKDVELRCDPISGHTALYWYRQSLGQGLEFLIYFQGNSAPDKSGLPSDRFSAERTGGSVSTLTIQRTQQEDSAVYLCASSPRTSVTYEQYFGPGTRLTVT.

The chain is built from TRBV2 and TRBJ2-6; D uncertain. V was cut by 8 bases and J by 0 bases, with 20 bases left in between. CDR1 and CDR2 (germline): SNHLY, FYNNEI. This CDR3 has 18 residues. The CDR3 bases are TGTGCCAGCCGGTCGGGCAGCGCCACCCTCTCTGGGGCCAACGTCCTGACTTTC. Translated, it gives CASRSGSATLSGANVLTF.